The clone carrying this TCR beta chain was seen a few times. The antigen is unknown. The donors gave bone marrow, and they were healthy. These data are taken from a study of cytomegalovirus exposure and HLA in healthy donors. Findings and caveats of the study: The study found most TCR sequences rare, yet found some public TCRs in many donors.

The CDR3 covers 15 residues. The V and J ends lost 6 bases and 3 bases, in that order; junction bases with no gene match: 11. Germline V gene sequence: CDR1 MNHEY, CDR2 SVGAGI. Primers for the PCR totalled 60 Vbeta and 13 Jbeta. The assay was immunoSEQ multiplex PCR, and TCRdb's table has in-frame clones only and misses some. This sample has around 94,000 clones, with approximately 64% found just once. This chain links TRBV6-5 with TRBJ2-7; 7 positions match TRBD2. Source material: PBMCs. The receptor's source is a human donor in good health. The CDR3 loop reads CASRVSGRDYYEQYF. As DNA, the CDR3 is TGTGCCAGCAGAGTCAGCGGGCGGGACTACTACGAGCAGTACTTC.